This TCR beta chain originates from a study of blood T cell repertoires in COVID-19. Study-level information: Specimens from acute and convalescent COVID-19 originated in the United States, Italy and Spain. T cells, B-cell-depleted T cells, or PBMCs supplied cDNA or gDNA.

Germline V gene data show CDR1 as LNHDA and CDR2 as SQIVND (reference sequence). The CDR3 is made up of 13 amino acids. The V end lost 3 bases, the J end lost 1 base, and 6 bases lay between the germline ends. In the original processing: Reference gene primer amplification gave estimated nucleated cell counts. Method: immunoSEQ multiplex PCR; TCRdb's copy keeps in-frame clones and lacks some. Clone size and V and J calls were adopted from that table, with D and trimming inferred from the DNA. The sample lists 250,000 to 350,000 clones; approximately 88% were seen once. V usage is TRBV19 and J usage is TRBJ2-5; D not resolved. This clonotype originated in a woman aged 30 to 39 who had recovered from COVID-19. The sample comprised peripheral blood. The CDR3 region is CASSIGSQETQYF. CDR3 in DNA: TGTGCCAGTAGTATCGGGTCCCAAGAGACCCAGTACTTC.